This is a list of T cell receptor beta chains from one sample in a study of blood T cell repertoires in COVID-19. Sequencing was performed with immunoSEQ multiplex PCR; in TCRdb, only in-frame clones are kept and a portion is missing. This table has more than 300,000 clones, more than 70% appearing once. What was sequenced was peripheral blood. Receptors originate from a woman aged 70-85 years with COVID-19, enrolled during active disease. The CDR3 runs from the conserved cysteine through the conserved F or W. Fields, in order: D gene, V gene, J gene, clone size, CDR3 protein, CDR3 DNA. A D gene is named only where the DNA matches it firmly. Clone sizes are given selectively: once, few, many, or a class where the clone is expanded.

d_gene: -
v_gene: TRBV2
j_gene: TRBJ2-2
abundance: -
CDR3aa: CATHLQGVGGGELFF
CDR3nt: TGTGCCACACATCTGCAGGGTGTAGGTGGCGGGGAGCTGTTTTTT

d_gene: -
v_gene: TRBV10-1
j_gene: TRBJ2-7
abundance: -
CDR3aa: CASSESLGATYEQYF
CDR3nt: TGCGCCAGCAGTGAGTCGCTGGGGGCTACGTACGAGCAGTACTTC

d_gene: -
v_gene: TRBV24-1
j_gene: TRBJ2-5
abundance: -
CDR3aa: CATEGGETQYF
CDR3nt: TGTGCCACCGAGGGGGGGGAGACCCAGTACTTC

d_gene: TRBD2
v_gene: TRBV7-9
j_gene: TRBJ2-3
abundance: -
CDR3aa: CASSLASGVTDTQYF
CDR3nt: TGTGCCAGCAGCTTAGCTAGCGGGGTGACAGATACGCAGTATTTT

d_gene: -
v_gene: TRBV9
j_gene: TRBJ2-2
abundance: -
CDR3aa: CASSARTGINTGELFF
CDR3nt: TGTGCCAGCAGTGCTAGGACTGGGATAAACACCGGGGAGCTGTTTTTT

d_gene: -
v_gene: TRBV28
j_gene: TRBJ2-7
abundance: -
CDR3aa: CASITGSGEQYF
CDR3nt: TGTGCCAGCATCACAGGGTCGGGGGAGCAGTACTTC

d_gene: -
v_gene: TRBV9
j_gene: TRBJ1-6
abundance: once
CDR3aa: CASSGSGTPNSPLHF
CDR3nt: TGTGCCAGCAGCGGATCCGGGACACCTAATTCACCCCTCCACTTT

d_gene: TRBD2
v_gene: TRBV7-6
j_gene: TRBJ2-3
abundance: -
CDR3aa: CASSLGASGGAIDTQYF
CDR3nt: TGTGCCAGCAGCCTAGGAGCTAGCGGGGGGGCCATAGATACGCAGTATTTT

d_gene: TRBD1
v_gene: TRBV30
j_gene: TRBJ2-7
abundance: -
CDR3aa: CAWNWDSNYEQYF
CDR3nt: TGTGCCTGGAATTGGGACAGTAACTACGAGCAGTACTTC

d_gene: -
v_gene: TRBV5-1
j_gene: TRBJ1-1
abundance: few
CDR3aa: CASSYLDTTNSEAFF
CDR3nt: TGCGCCAGCAGCTATTTAGACACCACGAACTCCGAAGCTTTCTTT